The 19 T cell receptor beta chains in this list originate from one sample, sequenced in a study of blood T cell repertoires in COVID-19. Only in-frame clones appear in the TCRdb table, and some are missing; sequencing was by immunoSEQ multiplex PCR. The sample lists under 300,000 clones; 70% to 90% were seen once. Material: PBMCs or T cells enriched from blood (not recorded which). These receptors came from a woman aged 45-59 years who had been exposed to COVID-19.

This chain joins TRBV4-3 and TRBJ1-2, with 7 bases lining up with TRBD1. With V trimmed by 0 bases and J by 4 bases, 5 bases remained unmatched. Germline V CDR1 and CDR2: LGHNA, YSLEER. The CDR3 loop spans 15 amino acids. CDR3 bases: TGCGCCAGCAGCCAAGAAAAGGGGGCGGTCTATGGCTACACCTTC. Translating it yields CASSQEKGAVYGYTF.

This chain connects TRBV12-3 or TRBV12-4 to TRBJ1-1; D may be TRBD1 (5 bases). V shed 5 bases and J shed 6 bases, with 10 bases lying between them. The length of the CDR3 is 12 residues. The CDR3 loop reads CASSDDSPEAFF. The CDR3, as DNA: TGTGCCAGCAGTGATGACAGCCCTGAAGCTTTCTTT.

This clone was detected only once. The chain couples TRBV21-1 to TRBJ2-2; no DNA check was done on the table's D call, TRBD1. TRBV21-1 is a documented pseudogene. The CDR3 runs to 19 residues. Written as DNA, the CDR3 is TGTGCCAGCAGGGGGACAGGTCCACCGGGTACAAGAAGTCACGGTGAGCTGTTTTTT. It encodes CASRGTGPPGTRSHGELFF.

This rearrangement joins TRBV5-1 to TRBJ2-1; TRBD1 might be the D (6 bases). The CDR3 covers 16 residues. The germline gives CDR1 SGHRS, CDR2 YFSETQ. V was pared by 0 bases and J by 2 bases, with 12 bases between. This CDR3 is CASSLVQGGPYNEQFF. Here the CDR3 DNA reads TGCGCCAGCAGCTTGGTTCAAGGGGGTCCCTACAATGAGCAGTTCTTC.

The chain recombines TRBV5-4 with TRBJ2-2; D perhaps matches TRBD2 (6 bases). V lost 0 bases to trimming and J lost 4 bases, with 10 bases between them. Per germline, CDR1 SGHNT and CDR2 YYREEE (reference sequence). CDR3 length equals 15 residues. The CDR3 coding sequence is TGTGCCAGCAGCTTGGTATCCGGGGGCACCGGGGAGCTGTTTTTT. It is translated as CASSLVSGGTGELFF.

The chain joins TRBV5-1 to TRBJ2-3, with D perhaps matching TRBD1 (6 bases). Trimming shortened V by 5 bases and J by 3 bases, and 13 bases separated the two germline ends. Germline-derived CDR1 and CDR2 are SGHRS and YFSETQ. CDR3 length: 14 residues. The CDR3 loop reads CASRLGTLTDTQYF. The CDR3 DNA sequence: TGCGCCAGCAGACTCGGGACACTTACAGATACGCAGTATTTT.

This clone was observed a handful of times. V is TRBV7-9 and J is TRBJ1-6; a possible D gene is TRBD1 (5 bases). CDR1 and CDR2 from the germline V gene are SEHNR and FQNEAQ (reference sequence). Trimming pared 4 bases from V and 0 bases from J, leaving 10 bases between. CDR3 length equals 16 residues. CDR3 protein: CASSSIDSSYNSPLHF. DNA of the CDR3: TGTGCCAGCAGCTCAATCGACAGCTCCTATAATTCACCCCTCCACTTT.

This clone has a handful of counts. This chain uses TRBV2 with TRBJ2-3; TRBD2 might be the D (6 bases). V was trimmed by 6 bases and J by 1 base, leaving 17 bases between them. Germline loops: CDR1 SNHLY, CDR2 FYNNEI. The CDR3 covers 16 residues. DNA of the CDR3: TGTGCCAGCAGGGATACAGGAGGGTGGGGCACAGATACGCAGTATTTT. Amino acids: CASRDTGGWGTDTQYF.

The chain has TRBV3-1 (or the pseudogene TRBV3-2) and TRBJ2-4; 8 bases are a match to TRBD1. This CDR3 has 13 amino acids. From germline, CDR1 is LGHDT and CDR2 YNNKEL (reference sequence). Trimming cost V 5 bases and J 10 bases; bases outside gene matches: 7. Here the CDR3 reads CASSFSDRAIQYF. CDR3 sequence (DNA): TGTGCCAGCAGCTTCTCGGACAGGGCTATTCAGTACTTC.

The V gene is TRBV24-1, the J gene TRBJ1-5; D might be TRBD1 (6 bases). Germline assignment: CDR1 KGHDR and CDR2 SFDVKD. V lost 9 bases and J 2 bases, leaving 13 bases between the germline ends. This CDR3 has 14 residues. CDR3 DNA sequence: TGTGCCACCGAACAGGGATATGGCAATCAGCCCCAGCATTTT. Its translation: CATEQGYGNQPQHF.

The chain recombines TRBV5-1 with TRBJ1-6, with D unclear. The CDR3 has 16 amino acids. V lost 5 bases and J lost 8, with 20 bases in between. Germline CDR1 SGHRS, CDR2 YFSETQ. This CDR3 reads CASSRDTLNPYSPLHF. CDR3 DNA sequence: TGCGCCAGCAGTCGCGACACCCTTAATCCTTATTCACCCCTCCACTTT.

The count of this clone is one. The genes are TRBV5-1 and TRBJ2-5; TRBD2 agrees at 7 bases. The CDR3 consists of 16 residues. The germline V gene has CDR1 SGHRS and CDR2 YFSETQ. With 0 bases clipped from V and 9 bases from J, the junction kept 14 bases outside the gene matches. CDR3 sequence: CASSLEGSGVRGAQYF. CDR3 in DNA: TGCGCCAGCAGCTTGGAAGGAAGCGGGGTCCGGGGGGCCCAGTACTTC.

The V call is TRBV28, the J call TRBJ1-1, with D maybe TRBD1 (5 bases). Between the trimmed V and J ends, which lost 2 bases and 10 bases, there was a span of 14 bases. Germline loops: CDR1 MDHEN, CDR2 SYDVKM. The CDR3 loop spans 13 amino acids. The CDR3 sequence is CASSLMGPSRAFF. Written as DNA, the CDR3 is TGTGCCAGCAGTTTAATGGGGCCAAGTAGAGCTTTCTTT.

In the case of this clone: Distinct nucleotide sequences in the sample also encode this CDR3. This sequence joins TRBV3-1 (or the pseudogene TRBV3-2) and TRBJ1-1; a possible D gene is TRBD1 (5 bases). CDR3 length: 12 residues. Deletions cut 6 bases from V and 2 bases from J, with 7 bases between. CDR1 and CDR2 (germline): LGHDT, YNNKEL (reference sequence). CDR3 bases: TGTGCCAGCAGACAGGCAAACACTGAAGCTTTCTTT. As protein: CASRQANTEAFF.

The chain couples TRBV7-9 to TRBJ2-3; TRBD2 matches 9 bases. CDR1 is SEHNR and CDR2 is FQNEAQ in the germline V gene (reference sequence). This CDR3 spans 14 amino acids. V trimming: 1 base; J trimming: 8 bases; junction bases outside the gene matches: 4. The DNA for the CDR3 is TGTGCCAGCAGCTTAGGCGGGGGGGACCGTACGCAGTATTTT. This codes for CASSLGGGDRTQYF.

This rearrangement joins TRBV5-6 to TRBJ1-4; 8 bases match TRBD1. V lost 1 base, J lost 6 bases, and 8 bases stayed unmatched. Germline loops: CDR1 SGHDT, CDR2 YYEEEE. This CDR3 has 16 residues. The CDR3 nucleotides are TGTGCCAGCAGCTTGACCCGGGCAGGGGGCCATGAAAAACTGTTTTTT. Translated: CASSLTRAGGHEKLFF.

The V gene is TRBV28, the J gene TRBJ1-3; maybe TRBD1 (6 bases). From germline, CDR1 is MDHEN and CDR2 SYDVKM. The germline V and J ends were trimmed by 5 bases and 2 bases, with 13 bases remaining between them. CDR3 length: 15 residues. In DNA form, the CDR3 reads TGTGCCAGCAGTATCTCCTCAGGGGCTGGAAACACCATATATTTT. Translated: CASSISSGAGNTIYF. Complete variable domain (other parts from reference TRBV28 and TRBJ1-3): DVKVTQSSRYLVKRTGEKVFLECVQDMDHENMFWYRQDPGLGLRLIYFSYDVKMKEKGDIPEGYSVSREKKERFSLILESASTNQTSMYLCASSISSGAGNTIYFGEGSWLTVV.

V gene TRBV28 combines with J gene TRBJ1-1, with TRBD1 matching over 7 bases. Germline trimming cut 6 bases from V and 7 bases from J; bases unmatched to any gene: 2. The CDR3 contains 11 residues. CDR1 is MDHEN, CDR2 SYDVKM, per germline. CDR3 sequence: CASRQGFEAFF. CDR3 in DNA: TGTGCCAGCAGACAGGGGTTTGAAGCTTTCTTT.

The rearrangement links TRBV28 to TRBJ1-2; the D is unclear. V was clipped by 5 bases and J by 8 bases, with 15 bases between them. The CDR3 contains 13 residues. Germline values: CDR1 MDHEN, CDR2 SYDVKM. The CDR3 nucleotides read TGTGCCAGCAGTCTCGACTCCCGTGGGGGCTACACCTTC. Its translation is CASSLDSRGGYTF.